Included here is one T cell receptor beta chain sequence, with context. The antigen is not known. Naive CD8+ T cells had a CD45RO-CCR7+CD27+CD95- phenotype. This CDR3 has 13 residues. Germline V gene sequence: CDR1 SQVTM, CDR2 ANQGSEA. This specimen comes from a study of CXCR3-negative and CXCR3-positive naive CD8 T cells. Study results and caveats: Once cells were cryopreserved, CXCR3 expression went down partly, and most assays used fresh PBMCs. CXCR3-negative and CXCR3-positive naive cells shared comparable TRBV-TRBJ usage, but memory cells did not. Comparison of naive subsets found surface CD5 to be comparable, and TCR strength was inferred on the basis of TRB CDR3 properties. TRB CDR3s of CXCR3-positive naive cells were more hydrophobic than those of CXCR3-negative naive cells.

Through 5' RACE with UMI labels, the TRB cDNA libraries were prepared. TCRdb re-called the 5' RACE reads; one entry per CDR3 protein, DNA not given. This sample's table has around 63,000 distinct CDR3 sequences. The receptor was isolated from a human donor in good health. Some clones in this sample may be carry-over from other donors' samples. The V call is TRBV29-1, the J call TRBJ2-7; TCRdb's D gene call, TRBD1, goes unchecked for lack of DNA. Sequencing input: naive CXCR3+ CD8+ T cells from blood. Subset of the sample: CD45RO-CCR7+CD27+CD95- naive CD8+ T cells expressing CXCR3 (TNR3+). The CDR3: CSALTGGDYEQYF.